The 4 T cell receptor beta chains below were found in one sample sequenced in a study of T cells in Graves' hyperthyroidism and ophthalmopathy. Regions amplified from RNA transcripts were the TCR beta CDR3 regions. The HTBI primer set was used in a first-round RT-PCR of the TCR CDR3. TCRdb re-derived calls from the multiplex PCR reads in MiXCR, one entry per CDR3 protein. The sample has 300,000 to 400,000 distinct CDR3 sequences, roughly 15% seen once. Material for sequencing was blood. These receptors were taken from a woman aged 25 to 39 with Graves' ophthalmopathy.

This clonotype was picked up many times. The rearrangement uses TRBV6-1 and TRBJ2-7, with 9 bases lining up with TRBD2. Trimming at V came to 6 bases and at J to 0 bases, leaving 9 bases not matched to a gene. There are 16 residues in the CDR3. Germline CDR1 reads MNHNS; CDR2 reads SASEGT. This CDR3 is CASSRRASGTSYEQYF. DNA of the CDR3: TGTGCCAGCAGCCGTCGGGCTAGCGGGACCTCCTACGAGCAGTACTTC.

Of note for this clonotype: This could be a read error, since a much larger clone is one nucleotide away. This sequence joins TRBV3-1 and TRBJ1-6, with D uncertain. Germline assignment: CDR1 LGHDT and CDR2 YNNKEL (reference sequence). The CDR3 spans 11 residues. The DNA for the CDR3 is TGTGCCAGCGGCCAAGATTCACCCCTCCACTTT. Residues: CASGQDSPLHF.

This clonotype was counted between two and nine times. A much larger clonotype is one base distant, so this may be a read error. The V gene is TRBV20-1, the J gene TRBJ1-4; a possible D gene is TRBD1 (5 bases). The V gene's germline CDR1 is DFQATT and CDR2 SNEGSKA (reference sequence). Trimming took off 0 bases at V and 0 bases at J, with 14 bases between the two ends. CDR3 length equals 17 residues. The CDR3 DNA follows: TGCAGTGCTAGAGATGGGGACGGAGGAGCAACTAATGAAAAACTGTTTTTT. It is translated as CSARDGDGGATNEKLFF.

In its sample, this clonotype was seen a few times. The rearrangement links TRBV20-1 to TRBJ2-3, with 8 nucleotides matching TRBD2. The CDR3 totals 16 residues. CDR1 is DFQATT, CDR2 SNEGSKA, per germline (reference sequence). V shed 5 bases and J 6 bases; nucleotides not matched to a gene: 16. CDR3 sequence reads: CSAVHSGDVFLDTQYF. CDR3 nucleotide sequence: TGCAGTGCTGTCCATAGCGGGGATGTATTTCTCGATACGCAGTATTTT.